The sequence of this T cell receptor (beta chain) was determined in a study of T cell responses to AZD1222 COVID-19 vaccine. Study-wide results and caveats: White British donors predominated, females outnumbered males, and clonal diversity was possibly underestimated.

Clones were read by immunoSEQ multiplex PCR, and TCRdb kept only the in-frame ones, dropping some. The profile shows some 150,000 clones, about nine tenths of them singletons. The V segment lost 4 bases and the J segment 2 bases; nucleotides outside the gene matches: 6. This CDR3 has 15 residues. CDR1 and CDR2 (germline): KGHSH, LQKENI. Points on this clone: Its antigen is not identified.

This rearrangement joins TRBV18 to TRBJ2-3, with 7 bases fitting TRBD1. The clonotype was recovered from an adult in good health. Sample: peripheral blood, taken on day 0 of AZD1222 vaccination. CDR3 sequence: CASSQGDRVTDTQYF. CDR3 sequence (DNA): TGTGCCAGCTCACAAGGGGACAGAGTCACAGATACGCAGTATTTT.